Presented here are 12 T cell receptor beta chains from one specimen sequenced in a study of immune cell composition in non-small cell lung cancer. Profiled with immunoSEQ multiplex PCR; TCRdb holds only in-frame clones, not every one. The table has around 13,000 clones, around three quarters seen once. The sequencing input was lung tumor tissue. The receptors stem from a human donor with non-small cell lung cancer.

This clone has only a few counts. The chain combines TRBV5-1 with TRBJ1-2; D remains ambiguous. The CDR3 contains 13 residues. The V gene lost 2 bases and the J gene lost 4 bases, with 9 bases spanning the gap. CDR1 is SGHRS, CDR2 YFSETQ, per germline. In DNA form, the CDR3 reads TGCGCCAGCAGCTTCGGACTGTCCTATGGCTACACCTTC. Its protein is CASSFGLSYGYTF. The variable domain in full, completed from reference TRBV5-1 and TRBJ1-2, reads KAGVTQTPRYLIKTRGQQVTLSCSPISGHRSVSWYQQTPGQGLQFLFEYFSETQRNKGNFPGRFSGRQFSNSRSEMNVSTLELGDSALYLCASSFGLSYGYTFGSGTRLTVV.

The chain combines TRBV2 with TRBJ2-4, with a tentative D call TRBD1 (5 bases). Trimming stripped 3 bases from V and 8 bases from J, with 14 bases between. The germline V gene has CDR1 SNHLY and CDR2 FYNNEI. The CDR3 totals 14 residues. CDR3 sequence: CASSDQGSAHIQYF. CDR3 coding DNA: TGTGCCAGCAGTGACCAGGGTTCGGCTCACATTCAGTACTTC.

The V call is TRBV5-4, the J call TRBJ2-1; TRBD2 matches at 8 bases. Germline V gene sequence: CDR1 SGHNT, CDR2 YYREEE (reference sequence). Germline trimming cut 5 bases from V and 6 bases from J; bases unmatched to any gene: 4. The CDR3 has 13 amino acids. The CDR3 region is CASSLTSANEQFF. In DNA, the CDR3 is TGTGCCAGCAGTTTGACTAGCGCCAATGAGCAGTTCTTC.

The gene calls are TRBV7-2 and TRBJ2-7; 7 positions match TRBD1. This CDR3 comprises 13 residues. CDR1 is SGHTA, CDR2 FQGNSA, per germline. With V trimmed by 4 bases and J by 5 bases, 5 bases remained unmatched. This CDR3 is CASSSQGRNEQYF. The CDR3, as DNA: TGTGCCAGCAGCTCACAGGGGAGAAACGAGCAGTACTTC.

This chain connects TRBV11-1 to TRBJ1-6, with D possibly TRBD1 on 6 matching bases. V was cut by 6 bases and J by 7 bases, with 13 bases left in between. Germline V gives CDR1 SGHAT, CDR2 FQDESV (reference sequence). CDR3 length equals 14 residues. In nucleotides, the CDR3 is TGTGCCAGCAGTCCCTGGACAGCCAATTCACCCCTCCACTTT. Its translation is CASSPWTANSPLHF. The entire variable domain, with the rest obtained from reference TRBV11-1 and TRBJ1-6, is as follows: EAEVAQSPRYKITEKSQAVAFWCDPISGHATLYWYRQILGQGPELLVQFQDESVVDDSQLPKDRFSAERLKGVDSTLKIQPAELGDSAMYLCASSPWTANSPLHFGNGTRLTVT.

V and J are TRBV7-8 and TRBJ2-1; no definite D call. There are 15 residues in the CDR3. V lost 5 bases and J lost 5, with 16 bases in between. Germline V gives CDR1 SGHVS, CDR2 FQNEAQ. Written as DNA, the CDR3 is TGTGCCAGCAGCCGATCTCCTGGCTTCCACAATGAGCAGTTCTTC. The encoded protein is CASSRSPGFHNEQFF.

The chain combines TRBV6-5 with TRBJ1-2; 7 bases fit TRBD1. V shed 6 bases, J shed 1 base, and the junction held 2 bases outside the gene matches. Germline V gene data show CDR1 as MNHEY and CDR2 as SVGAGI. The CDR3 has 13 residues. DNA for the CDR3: TGTGCCAGCAGGCGGGACAGTAACTATGGCTACACCTTC. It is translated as CASRRDSNYGYTF.

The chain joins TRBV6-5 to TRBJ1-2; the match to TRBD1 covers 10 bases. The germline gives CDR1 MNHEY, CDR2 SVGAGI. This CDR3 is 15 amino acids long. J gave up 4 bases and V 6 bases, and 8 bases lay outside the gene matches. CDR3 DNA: TGTGCCAGCAGCCTTCCGGGACAGGGGTTCTATGGCTACACCTTC. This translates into CASSLPGQGFYGYTF.

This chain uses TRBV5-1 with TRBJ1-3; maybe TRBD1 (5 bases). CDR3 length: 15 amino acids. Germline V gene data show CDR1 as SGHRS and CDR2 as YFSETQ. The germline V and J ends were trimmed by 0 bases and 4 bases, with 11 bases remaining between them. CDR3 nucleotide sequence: TGCGCCAGCAGCTTGGTTTCGGGGGAAGGAAACACCATATATTTT. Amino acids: CASSLVSGEGNTIYF. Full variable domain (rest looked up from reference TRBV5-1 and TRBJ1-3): KAGVTQTPRYLIKTRGQQVTLSCSPISGHRSVSWYQQTPGQGLQFLFEYFSETQRNKGNFPGRFSGRQFSNSRSEMNVSTLELGDSALYLCASSLVSGEGNTIYFGEGSWLTVV.

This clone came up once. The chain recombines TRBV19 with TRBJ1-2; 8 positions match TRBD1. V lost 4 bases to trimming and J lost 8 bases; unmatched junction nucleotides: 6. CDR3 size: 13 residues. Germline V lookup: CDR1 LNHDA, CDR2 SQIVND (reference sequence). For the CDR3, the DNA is TGTGCCAGTAGTAGGGGACAGGCGGGGGGCTACACCTTC. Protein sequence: CASSRGQAGGYTF.

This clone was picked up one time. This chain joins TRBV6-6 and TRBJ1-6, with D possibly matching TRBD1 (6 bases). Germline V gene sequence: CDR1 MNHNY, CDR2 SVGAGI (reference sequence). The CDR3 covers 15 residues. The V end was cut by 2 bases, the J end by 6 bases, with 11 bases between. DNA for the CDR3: TGTGCCAGCAGTTACGAGGGCAGGGGTAATTCACCCCTCCACTTT. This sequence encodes CASSYEGRGNSPLHF.

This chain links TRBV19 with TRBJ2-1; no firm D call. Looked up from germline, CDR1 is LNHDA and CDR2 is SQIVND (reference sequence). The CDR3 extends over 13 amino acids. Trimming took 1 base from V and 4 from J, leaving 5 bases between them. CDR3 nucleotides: TGTGCCAGTAGTATAGCCGGTTACAATGAGCAGTTCTTC. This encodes CASSIAGYNEQFF.